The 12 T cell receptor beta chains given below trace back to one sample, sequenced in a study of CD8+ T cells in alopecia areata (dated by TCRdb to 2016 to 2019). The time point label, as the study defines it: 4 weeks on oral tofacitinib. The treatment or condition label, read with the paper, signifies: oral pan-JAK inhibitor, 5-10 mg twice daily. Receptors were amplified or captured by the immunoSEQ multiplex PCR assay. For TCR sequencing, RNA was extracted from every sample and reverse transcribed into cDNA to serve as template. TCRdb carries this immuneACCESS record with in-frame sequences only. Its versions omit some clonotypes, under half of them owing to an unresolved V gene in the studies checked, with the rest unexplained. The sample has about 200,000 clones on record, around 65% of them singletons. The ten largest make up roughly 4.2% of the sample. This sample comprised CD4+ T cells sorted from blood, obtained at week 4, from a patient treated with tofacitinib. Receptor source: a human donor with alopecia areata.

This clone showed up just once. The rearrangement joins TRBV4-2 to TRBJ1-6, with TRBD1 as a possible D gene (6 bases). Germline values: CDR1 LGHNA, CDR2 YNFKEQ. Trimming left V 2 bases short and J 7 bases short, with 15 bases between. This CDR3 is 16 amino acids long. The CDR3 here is CASSQTFGTPNSPLHF. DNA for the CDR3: TGTGCCAGCAGCCAAACCTTCGGGACACCCAATTCACCCCTCCACTTT.

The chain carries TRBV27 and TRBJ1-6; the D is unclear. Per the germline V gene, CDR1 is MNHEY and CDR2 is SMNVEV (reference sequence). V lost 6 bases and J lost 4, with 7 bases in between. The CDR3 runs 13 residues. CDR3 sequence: CASSGHYNSPLHF. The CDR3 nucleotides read TGTGCCAGCAGCGGGCATTATAATTCACCCCTCCACTTT.

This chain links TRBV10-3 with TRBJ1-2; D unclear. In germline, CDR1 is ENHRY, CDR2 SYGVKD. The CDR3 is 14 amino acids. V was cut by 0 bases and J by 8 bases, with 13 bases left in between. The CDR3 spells CAISESNTSGGYTF. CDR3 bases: TGTGCCATCAGTGAGTCGAACACCTCGGGGGGCTACACCTTC.

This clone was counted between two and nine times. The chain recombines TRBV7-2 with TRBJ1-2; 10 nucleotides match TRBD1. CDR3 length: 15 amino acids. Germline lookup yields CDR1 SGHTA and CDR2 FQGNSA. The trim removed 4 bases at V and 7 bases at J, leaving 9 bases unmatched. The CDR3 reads CASSSRTGTGVGYTF. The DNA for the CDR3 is TGTGCCAGCAGCTCCCGGACCGGGACAGGGGTTGGCTACACCTTC. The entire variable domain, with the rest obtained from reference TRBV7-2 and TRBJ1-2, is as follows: GAGVSQSPSNKVTEKGKDVELRCDPISGHTALYWYRQSLGQGLEFLIYFQGNSAPDKSGLPSDRFSAERTGGSVSTLTIQRTQQEDSAVYLCASSSRTGTGVGYTFGSGTRLTVV.

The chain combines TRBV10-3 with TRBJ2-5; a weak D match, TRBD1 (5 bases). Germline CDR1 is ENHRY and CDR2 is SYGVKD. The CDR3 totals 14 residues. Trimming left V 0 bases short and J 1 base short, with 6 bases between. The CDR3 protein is CAISESGAQETQYF. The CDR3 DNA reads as TGTGCCATCAGTGAGTCTGGGGCCCAAGAGACCCAGTACTTC.

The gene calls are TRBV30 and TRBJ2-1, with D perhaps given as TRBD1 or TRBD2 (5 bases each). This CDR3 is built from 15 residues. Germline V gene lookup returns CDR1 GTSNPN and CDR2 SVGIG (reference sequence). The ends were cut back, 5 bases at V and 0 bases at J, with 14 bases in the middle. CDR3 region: CAWGPGPSSYNEQFF. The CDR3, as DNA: TGTGCCTGGGGGCCGGGGCCGAGCTCCTACAATGAGCAGTTCTTC.

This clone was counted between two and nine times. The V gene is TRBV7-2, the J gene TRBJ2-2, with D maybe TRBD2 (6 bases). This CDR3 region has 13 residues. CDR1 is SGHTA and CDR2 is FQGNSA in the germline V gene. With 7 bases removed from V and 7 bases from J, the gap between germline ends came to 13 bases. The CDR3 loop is CASTGVEGGELFF. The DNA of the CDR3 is TGTGCCAGCACCGGCGTGGAGGGCGGGGAGCTGTTTTTT. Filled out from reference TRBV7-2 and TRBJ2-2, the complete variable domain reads GAGVSQSPSNKVTEKGKDVELRCDPISGHTALYWYRQSLGQGLEFLIYFQGNSAPDKSGLPSDRFSAERTGGSVSTLTIQRTQQEDSAVYLCASTGVEGGELFFGEGSRLTVL.

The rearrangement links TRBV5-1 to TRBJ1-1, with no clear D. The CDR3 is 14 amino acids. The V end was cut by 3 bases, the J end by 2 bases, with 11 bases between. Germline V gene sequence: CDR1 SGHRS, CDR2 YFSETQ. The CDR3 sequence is CASSSPWGNTEAFF. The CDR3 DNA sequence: TGCGCCAGCAGCTCTCCCTGGGGAAACACTGAAGCTTTCTTT.

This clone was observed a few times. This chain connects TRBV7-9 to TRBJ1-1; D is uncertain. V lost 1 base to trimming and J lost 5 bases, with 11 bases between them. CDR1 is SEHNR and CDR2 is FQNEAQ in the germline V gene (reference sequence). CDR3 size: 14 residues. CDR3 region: CASSLGNAKTEAFF. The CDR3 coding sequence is TGTGCCAGCAGCTTAGGCAATGCAAAGACTGAAGCTTTCTTT.

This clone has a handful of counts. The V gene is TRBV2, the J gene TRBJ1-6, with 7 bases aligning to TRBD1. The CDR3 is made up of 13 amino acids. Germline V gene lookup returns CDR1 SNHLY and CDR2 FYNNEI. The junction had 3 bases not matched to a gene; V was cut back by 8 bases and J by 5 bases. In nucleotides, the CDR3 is TGTGCCAGCGGGACAGATAATAATTCACCCCTCCACTTT. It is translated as CASGTDNNSPLHF. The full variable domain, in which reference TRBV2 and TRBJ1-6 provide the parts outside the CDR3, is EPEVTQTPSHQVTQMGQEVILRCVPISNHLYFYWYRQILGQKVEFLVSFYNNEISEKSEIFDDQFSVERPDGSNFTLKIRSTKLEDSAMYFCASGTDNNSPLHFGNGTRLTVT.

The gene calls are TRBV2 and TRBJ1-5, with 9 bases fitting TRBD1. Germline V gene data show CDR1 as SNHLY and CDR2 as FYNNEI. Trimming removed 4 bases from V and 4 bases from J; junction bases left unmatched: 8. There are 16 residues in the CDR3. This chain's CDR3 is CASSADRGVKNQPQHF. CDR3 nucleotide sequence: TGTGCCAGCAGTGCTGACAGGGGGGTAAAGAATCAGCCCCAGCATTTT. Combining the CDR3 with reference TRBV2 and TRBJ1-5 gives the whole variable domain EPEVTQTPSHQVTQMGQEVILRCVPISNHLYFYWYRQILGQKVEFLVSFYNNEISEKSEIFDDQFSVERPDGSNFTLKIRSTKLEDSAMYFCASSADRGVKNQPQHFGDGTRLSIL.

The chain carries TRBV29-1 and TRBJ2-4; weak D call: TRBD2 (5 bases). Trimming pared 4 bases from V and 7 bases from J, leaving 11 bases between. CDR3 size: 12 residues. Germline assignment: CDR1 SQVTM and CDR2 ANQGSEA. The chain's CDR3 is CSVALGSNIQYF. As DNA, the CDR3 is TGCAGCGTTGCACTAGGGAGTAACATTCAGTACTTC.